The clone carrying this T cell receptor beta chain occurred a few times. These data come from a study of response to subunit inactivated influenza vaccine. One entry per CDR3 protein results from TCRdb running MiXCR on the RT-PCR reads. The sample contains about 500,000 distinct CDR3 sequences, roughly 7.9% of which appear only once. The CDR3 totals 17 residues. The V gene lost 3 bases and the J gene lost 2 bases, with 19 bases spanning the gap. The germline gives CDR1 MGHDK, CDR2 SYGVNS. The TCR originated in a man aged 50-75 years who received an inactivated influenza vaccine. Sequencing was performed on PBMCs from blood, taken around 2 years after vaccination. The rearrangement uses TRBV25-1 and TRBJ2-5, with a tentative D call TRBD1 (5 bases). The CDR3 loop is CASSDRVVLLGQETQYF. The CDR3 DNA reads as TGTGCCAGCAGTGACAGGGTGGTGCTCCTGGGACAAGAGACCCAGTACTTC.